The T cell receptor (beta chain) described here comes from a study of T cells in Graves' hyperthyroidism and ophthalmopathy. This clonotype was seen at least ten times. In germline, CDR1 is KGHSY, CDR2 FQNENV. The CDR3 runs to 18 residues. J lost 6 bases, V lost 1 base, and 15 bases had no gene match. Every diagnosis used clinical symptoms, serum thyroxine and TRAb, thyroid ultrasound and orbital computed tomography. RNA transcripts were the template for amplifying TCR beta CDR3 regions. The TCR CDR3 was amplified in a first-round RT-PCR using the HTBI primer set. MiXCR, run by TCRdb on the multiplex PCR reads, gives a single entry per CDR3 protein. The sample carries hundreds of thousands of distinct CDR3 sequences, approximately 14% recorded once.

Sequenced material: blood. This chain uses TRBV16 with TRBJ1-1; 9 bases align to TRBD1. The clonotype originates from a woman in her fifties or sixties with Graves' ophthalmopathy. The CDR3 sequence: CASSQFFPTGGGEAEAFF. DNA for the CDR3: TGTGCCAGCAGCCAATTCTTCCCGACAGGGGGAGGGGAAGCTGAAGCTTTCTTT.